Given below is one T cell receptor (beta chain) in context. What it binds is unknown. The entry originates in a study of OX40 agonist ivuxolimab in advanced cancers. The wider study: All patients had ivuxolimab intravenously every 2 weeks at 0.01 to 10 mg/kg. The study enrolled dose-escalation patients with hepatocellular carcinoma, melanoma, renal cell or head and neck cancer. General study points: There was clonal expansion of CD4+ and CD8+ blood T cells by week 6 at 0.1 to 3.0 mg/kg. Antigen specificity remained undetermined for the expanded peripheral T cells.

Produced via immunoSEQ multiplex PCR; TCRdb's table is partial and in-frame only. The sample has under 70,000 clones, 70% to 90% seen once. This specimen was CD4+ or CD8+ T cells sorted from blood, taken in a trial of the OX40 agonist ivuxolimab. The sequence came from an adult with an advanced solid tumor such as melanoma, head and neck, liver or kidney cancer.

The CDR3 coding sequence is TGCGCCAGCAGCTATGACAGGGGTACCGCGAACACCGGGGAGCTGTTTTTT. Its translation: CASSYDRGTANTGELFF. The genes are TRBV5-1 and TRBJ2-2; 8 bases line up with TRBD1. The V gene's germline CDR1 is SGHRS and CDR2 YFSETQ. The CDR3 is 17 amino acids. J gave up 0 bases and V 3 bases, and 7 bases lay outside the gene matches.